A selection of T cell receptor beta chains follows, all from one sample in a study of blood T cell repertoires in COVID-19. Generated by immunoSEQ multiplex PCR, the TCRdb table keeps only in-frame clones and is missing some. The data contain approximately 70,000 clones, 90% to 95% of them singletons. Sequencing used peripheral blood. The receptors originated from a man aged 40-55 years with COVID-19, enrolled during active disease. Both conserved end residues are part of each CDR3. The D gene is left open where the match is weak. Not every row has a clone size; where given, it reads once, few, many or a size class.

CDR3nt	CDR3aa	v_gene	j_gene	abundance	d_gene
TGTGCCAGTAGCATAACAGGGGGCAATCAGCCCCAGCATTTT	CASSITGGNQPQHF	TRBV19	TRBJ1-5	-	TRBD1
TGTGCCAGCAGCAGGGACACGGAGCCCCTCCACTTT	CASSRDTEPLHF	TRBV6-5	TRBJ1-6	-	-
TGTGCCAGCAGCGACCGGACAGGGGGACACTTTGGCTACACCTTC	CASSDRTGGHFGYTF	TRBV5-8	TRBJ1-2	-	TRBD1
TGTGCCAGTAGCGCCCCGGCGGGGTCAGGGACCCAGTACTTC	CASSAPAGSGTQYF	TRBV19	TRBJ2-5	-	-
TGTGCCAGCAGCAAGCTCCAGGGTTCAGGTCAGGATACGCAGTATTTT	CASSKLQGSGQDTQYF	TRBV7-7	TRBJ2-3	-	-
TGTGCCAGCAGTCCTAGCGGGGGGGCAGATACGCAGTATTTT	CASSPSGGADTQYF	TRBV6-5	TRBJ2-3	-	TRBD2
TGTGCCAGCAGTGAAGCAACAGGGAGTATGGAGTACTTC	CASSEATGSMEYF	TRBV6-1	TRBJ2-7	-	-
TGTGCCAGCAGCGTCGCGGGGGGACAGGGAGAAGCTTTCTTT	CASSVAGGQGEAFF	TRBV9	TRBJ1-1	-	TRBD1
TGTGCCTGGAGTGTAGCGACAGGGGACACTGAAGCTTTCTTT	CAWSVATGDTEAFF	TRBV30	TRBJ1-1	-	TRBD1
TGTGCCAGCAGCTTGACAGGCCAGTCACCCCTCCACTTT	CASSLTGQSPLHF	TRBV7-2	TRBJ1-6	-	-
TGCGCCAGCAGCTTACTTGGGGGGGAAAAACTGTTTTTT	CASSLLGGEKLFF	TRBV4-1	TRBJ1-4	-	-
TGTGCCAGCAGCTCTCTTCGCTGGGGGACTTCCTACGAGCAGTACTTC	CASSSLRWGTSYEQYF	TRBV28	TRBJ2-7	-	-
TGTGCCAGTAGCGAGAAACAGGCGAACTATGGCTACACCTTC	CASSEKQANYGYTF	TRBV19	TRBJ1-2	-	-
TGTGCCATCAGACGGGAGGGGTTGGGAGAGACCCAGTACTTC	CAIRREGLGETQYF	TRBV10-3	TRBJ2-5	-	TRBD2
TGTGCCAGCAGTGAACTGGGGGAGGCGTTGGGCACTGAAGCTTTCTTT	CASSELGEALGTEAFF	TRBV2	TRBJ1-1	-	-
TGTGCCAGCAGTCCACCTCAGGGGGTGGACACTGAAGCTTTCTTT	CASSPPQGVDTEAFF	TRBV6-5	TRBJ1-1	-	TRBD1
TGTGCCAGCAGCCAAGATTCGGGACTAGGCAACAATGAGCAGTTCTTC	CASSQDSGLGNNEQFF	TRBV3-1/TRBV3-2	TRBJ2-1	-	TRBD2
TGTGCCAGCAGCCATCTCGGACAGAATCAGCCCCAGCATTTT	CASSHLGQNQPQHF	TRBV3-1/TRBV3-2	TRBJ1-5	-	-
TGTGCCAGCAGTTACTCCGGGGGGGAGCAGTTCTTC	CASSYSGGEQFF	TRBV6-7	TRBJ2-1	-	TRBD2
TGTGCCAGCAGTCCAAGCAAAAATTCACCCCTCCACTTT	CASSPSKNSPLHF	TRBV6-5	TRBJ1-6	-	-
TGTGCCAGCAGCCTCACCGTTATTGGGGCGTACAATGAGCAGTTCTTC	CASSLTVIGAYNEQFF	TRBV4-2	TRBJ2-1	-	-
TGTGCCAGCAGTCGCGGGGCATACAATGAGCAGTTCTTC	CASSRGAYNEQFF	TRBV12-3/TRBV12-4	TRBJ2-1	-	-
TGTGCCAGCAGTGATGTGCTAGTCGGAGAGCAGTTCTTC	CASSDVLVGEQFF	TRBV2	TRBJ2-1	once	-
TGTGCCAGCAGCGTCGAGGGGGCGAACACCGGGGAGCTGTTTTTT	CASSVEGANTGELFF	TRBV9	TRBJ2-2	-	-
TGCGCCAGCAGAATGGGACAGGACGGCAACACAGATACGCAGTATTTT	CASRMGQDGNTDTQYF	TRBV5-1	TRBJ2-3	-	TRBD1
TGTGCCAGCAGTTTTGGGACTAGCGGGGAGACCCAGTACTTC	CASSFGTSGETQYF	TRBV5-6	TRBJ2-5	-	TRBD2
TGTGCCAGCAGGATAAACGAGGGGGATAATGGAAACACCATATATTTT	CASRINEGDNGNTIYF	TRBV7-8	TRBJ1-3	-	-
TGTGCCAGCAGCCCCCGTAATCAGCCCCAGCATTTT	CASSPRNQPQHF	TRBV7-8	TRBJ1-5	-	-
TGTGCCTGGAATGTAGCGGGGGCACAAGAGACCCAGTACTTC	CAWNVAGAQETQYF	TRBV30	TRBJ2-5	-	TRBD2
TGTGCCAGTAGTATGGGGACAGGCGCGAACACTGAAGCTTTCTTT	CASSMGTGANTEAFF	TRBV19	TRBJ1-1	-	TRBD1
TGTGCCAGCTCACCGTCCCCCGCGCGGGGGGCAGATACGCAGTATTTT	CASSPSPARGADTQYF	TRBV18	TRBJ2-3	-	TRBD2
TGTGCCAGCACGAACAGGGGGGCAACTAATGAAAAACTGTTTTTT	CASTNRGATNEKLFF	TRBV6-5	TRBJ1-4	-	TRBD1